Presented here are 30 T cell receptor beta chains from one specimen sequenced in a study of T cells in localized non-small cell lung cancer. TCRdb's table, derived via immunoSEQ multiplex PCR, lists solely in-frame clones and lacks some. The table records approximately 81,000 clones, approximately 90% of them present only once. Sequenced material: peripheral blood, taken before any cancer treatment. All receptors derive from a woman aged 40-69 years with stage I squamous cell lung carcinoma.

The V and J genes are TRBV29-1 and TRBJ1-2; no reliable D call. CDR3 length: 9 amino acids. Trimming removed 5 bases at V and 8 bases at J, with 6 bases between. From germline, CDR1 is SQVTM and CDR2 ANQGSEA. CDR3 loop: CSVRAGYTF. CDR3 sequence (DNA): TGCAGCGTTCGGGCGGGCTACACCTTC. Drawing the rest from reference TRBV29-1 and TRBJ1-2, the complete variable domain is SAVISQKPSRDICQRGTSLTIQCQVDSQVTMMFWYRQQPGQSLTLIATANQGSEATYESGFVIDKFPISRPNLTFSTLTVSNMSPEDSSIYLCSVRAGYTFGSGTRLTVV.

The gene calls are TRBV6-6 and TRBJ1-1, with TRBD1 as a possible D gene (5 bases). The V gene lost 5 bases and the J gene lost 0 bases, with 10 bases spanning the gap. The CDR3 is made up of 14 amino acids. Germline V gives CDR1 MNHNY, CDR2 SVGAGI (reference sequence). CDR3 bases: TGTGCCAGCAGTAAAGGGACCCTGAACACTGAAGCTTTCTTT. Translation gives CASSKGTLNTEAFF.

The chain recombines TRBV19 with TRBJ2-3; TRBD1 matches 8 bases. The CDR3 length is 15 residues. Germline V lookup: CDR1 LNHDA, CDR2 SQIVND (reference sequence). V gave up 3 bases and J gave up 6 bases; unmatched junction bases: 8. The CDR3 region has the DNA TGTGCCAGTAGTATGGGCAGGGGGCTTAGTGATACGCAGTATTTT. Amino acids: CASSMGRGLSDTQYF.

The sample holds one count of this clone. V gene TRBV6-5 combines with J gene TRBJ2-2, with D perhaps TRBD1 (5 bases). V was shortened by 4 bases and J by 0 bases, with 6 bases between the two germline ends. The CDR3 has 14 residues. Per the germline V gene, CDR1 is MNHEY and CDR2 is SVGAGI. CDR3: CASSWTPNTGELFF. In DNA, the CDR3 is TGTGCCAGCAGTTGGACACCGAACACCGGGGAGCTGTTTTTT.

V usage is TRBV5-1 and J usage is TRBJ1-1; TRBD1 matches 11 bases. Per germline, CDR1 SGHRS and CDR2 YFSETQ. V dropped 0 bases and J dropped 10; count of bases not matched to a gene: 8. This CDR3 contains 15 residues. The CDR3 coding sequence is TGCGCCAGCAGCTTGGGAGGGACAGGGGGTTGGGGAGCTTTCTTT. Its translation: CASSLGGTGGWGAFF.

This chain joins TRBV7-9 and TRBJ1-1; 7 bases line up with TRBD1. The J segment lost 1 base and the V segment lost 3 bases, leaving 5 bases of the junction unmatched. From germline, CDR1 is SEHNR and CDR2 FQNEAQ (reference sequence). The CDR3 sequence is 15 residues long. In DNA, the CDR3 is TGTGCCAGCAGCTTCACAGGGGATGGGAACACTGAAGCTTTCTTT. Translation: CASSFTGDGNTEAFF.

This chain uses TRBV18 with TRBJ1-2; D ambiguous. Per the germline V gene, CDR1 is KGHSH and CDR2 is LQKENI. V gave up 1 base and J gave up 2 bases, with 8 bases separating them. The CDR3 has 14 residues. The CDR3 nucleotides read TGTGCCAGCTCACCACTAGAAGCAAACTATGGCTACACCTTC. Its translation is CASSPLEANYGYTF. The full variable domain, with the rest looked up from reference TRBV18 and TRBJ1-2, is NAGVMQNPRHLVRRRGQEARLRCSPMKGHSHVYWYRQLPEEGLKFMVYLQKENIIDESGMPKERFSAEFPKEGPSILRIQQVVRGDSAAYFCASSPLEANYGYTFGSGTRLTVV.

V and J are TRBV9 and TRBJ2-2; D not certain. CDR1 is SGDLS and CDR2 is YYNGEE in the germline V gene. Trimming pared 0 bases from V and 2 bases from J, leaving 5 bases between. This CDR3 is built from 14 residues. The CDR3 coding sequence is TGTGCCAGCAGCGTAGTCCCAAACACCGGGGAGCTGTTTTTT. Amino acid sequence: CASSVVPNTGELFF.

The CDR3 nucleotides are TGTGCCAGCAGTGCCCAAACTAGAGATACGCAGTATTTT. This codes for CASSAQTRDTQYF. This sequence joins TRBV2 and TRBJ2-3; TRBD2 is a possible D gene (5 bases). V gave up 4 bases and J gave up 5 bases, with 10 bases separating them. The CDR3 is 13 residues long. CDR1 is SNHLY, CDR2 FYNNEI, per germline.

The chain recombines TRBV6-1 with TRBJ1-5, with a possible D match to TRBD1 (5 bases). Germline V CDR1 and CDR2: MNHNS, SASEGT. V was clipped by 3 bases and J by 4 bases, with 19 bases between them. The CDR3 runs 17 residues. In DNA form, the CDR3 reads TGTGCCAGCAGTGACCTCTATCCCCGCGGGGGGAATCAGCCCCAGCATTTT. This sequence encodes CASSDLYPRGGNQPQHF.

V gene TRBV7-6 combines with J gene TRBJ1-1, with a weak D call TRBD1 (5 bases). The CDR3 is made up of 16 amino acids. Germline CDR1 SGHVS, CDR2 FNYEAQ. Between the trimmed V and J ends, which lost 8 bases and 0 bases, there was a span of 19 bases. The CDR3 protein is CASGRAGAGMNTEAFF. CDR3 coding DNA: TGTGCCAGCGGCCGGGCCGGGGCAGGGATGAACACTGAAGCTTTCTTT.

This clone was observed a few times. This chain joins TRBV6-5 and TRBJ2-5, with 12 bases identical to TRBD2. Trimming cost V 2 bases and J 4 bases; bases outside gene matches: 2. Germline loops: CDR1 MNHEY, CDR2 SVGAGI. The CDR3 covers 15 residues. The CDR3 sequence: CASSYPTSGGETQYF. The CDR3 DNA follows: TGTGCCAGCAGTTACCCGACTAGCGGGGGAGAGACCCAGTACTTC.

This clone has a single count. The rearrangement uses TRBV6-1 and TRBJ1-1; D is possibly TRBD1 (5 bases). Trimming shortened V by 6 bases and J by 4 bases, and 6 bases separated the two germline ends. Germline values: CDR1 MNHNS, CDR2 SASEGT. The length of the CDR3 is 11 residues. The CDR3 is CASRGGTEAFF. DNA of the CDR3: TGTGCCAGCAGGGGGGGCACTGAAGCTTTCTTT.

The chain has TRBV5-4 and TRBJ2-5; D is ambiguous. Germline V gene lookup returns CDR1 SGHNT and CDR2 YYREEE (reference sequence). Trimming removed 0 bases at V and 0 bases at J, with 6 bases between. CDR3 length equals 14 residues. CDR3 bases: TGTGCCAGCAGCTTGGTTCTCCACCAAGAGACCCAGTACTTC. Translating gives CASSLVLHQETQYF.

The CDR3 loop is CASSPRVRRGYEQYF. CDR3 in DNA: TGTGCCAGCAGCCCAAGGGTCCGACGTGGATACGAGCAGTACTTC. This chain links TRBV11-2 with TRBJ2-7; D gene uncertain. Germline values: CDR1 SGHAT, CDR2 FQNNGV. V lost 5 bases and J 4 bases, leaving 18 bases between the germline ends. The CDR3 loop spans 15 amino acids.

This sequence joins TRBV19 and TRBJ1-1; maybe TRBD1 (6 bases). The V gene lost 3 bases and the J gene lost 7 bases, with 12 bases spanning the gap. The germline gives CDR1 LNHDA, CDR2 SQIVND (reference sequence). This CDR3 contains 13 residues. The CDR3 here is CASSIVGGFEAFF. The CDR3 nucleotides are TGTGCCAGTAGTATCGTAGGGGGTTTTGAAGCTTTCTTT.

V is TRBV7-3 and J is TRBJ2-1, with 7 bases identical to TRBD2. This CDR3 region has 14 residues. The junction had 6 bases not matched to a gene; V was cut back by 5 bases and J by 5 bases. Germline lookup yields CDR1 SGHTA and CDR2 FQGTGA. CDR3 in amino acids: CASSPGGGHNEQFF. The CDR3 bases are TGTGCCAGCAGCCCTGGCGGGGGTCACAATGAGCAGTTCTTC.

The genes are TRBV5-1 and TRBJ2-3; 9 nucleotides agree with TRBD1. This CDR3 has 15 residues. CDR1 and CDR2 from the germline V gene are SGHRS and YFSETQ. V dropped 4 bases and J dropped 0; count of bases not matched to a gene: 3. The DNA for the CDR3 is TGCGCCAGCAGCGTCGGGACAGGGAGCACAGATACGCAGTATTTT. Translating it yields CASSVGTGSTDTQYF.

The V and J genes are TRBV12-5 and TRBJ1-5; D is ambiguous. The CDR3 runs to 13 residues. Germline CDR1 and CDR2: LGHNT and FRNRAP. The ends were cut back, 5 bases at V and 6 bases at J, with 11 bases in the middle. For the CDR3, the DNA is TGTGCTAGTGGTCTCGATCAATTTCAGCCCCAGCATTTT. Amino acid sequence: CASGLDQFQPQHF.

The chain couples TRBV19 to TRBJ1-3; D is uncertain. CDR1 is LNHDA and CDR2 is SQIVND in the germline V gene (reference sequence). Trimming took 9 bases from V and 0 from J, leaving 12 bases between them. The CDR3 consists of 14 residues. The CDR3 nucleotides are TGTGCCAGCACCCAGGCCTCCTCTGGAAACACCATATATTTT. Translated, it gives CASTQASSGNTIYF. Variable domain in full (rest from reference TRBV19 and TRBJ1-3): DGGITQSPKYLFRKEGQNVTLSCEQNLNHDAMYWYRQDPGQGLRLIYYSQIVNDFQKGDIAEGYSVSREKKESFPLTVTSAQKNPTAFYLCASTQASSGNTIYFGEGSWLTVV.

This clone came up once. The chain recombines TRBV5-4 with TRBJ2-5; 15 bases map to TRBD2. The V segment lost 4 bases and the J segment 5 bases; nucleotides outside the gene matches: 9. CDR3 size: 17 residues. The V gene's germline CDR1 is SGHNT and CDR2 YYREEE (reference sequence). The CDR3 spells CASSPGLAGGQMETQYF. The DNA of the CDR3 is TGTGCCAGCAGCCCCGGACTAGCGGGGGGGCAAATGGAGACCCAGTACTTC.

The chain uses TRBV11-2 and TRBJ2-7; a weak D match, TRBD2 (5 bases). The CDR3 runs to 11 residues. Germline lookup yields CDR1 SGHAT and CDR2 FQNNGV. The V and J ends lost 5 bases and 3 bases respectively, with 5 bases between them. The CDR3 region has the DNA TGTGCCAGCAGCGGGAGCTACGAGCAGTACTTC. Its translation is CASSGSYEQYF.

This sequence joins TRBV19 and TRBJ1-6, with 7 positions matching TRBD1. CDR1 is LNHDA and CDR2 is SQIVND in the germline V gene (reference sequence). This CDR3 has 17 residues. J gave up 8 bases and V 4 bases, and 14 bases lay outside the gene matches. The CDR3 DNA is TGTGCCAGTAGTACGCCACCAAGACAGGGATGGGATTCACCCCTCCACTTT. It yields the protein CASSTPPRQGWDSPLHF.

The rearrangement uses TRBV4-1 and TRBJ1-1, with 8 bases that match TRBD1. The ends lost 0 bases at V and 4 bases at J; junction bases unmatched: 7. This CDR3 region has 16 residues. Germline V CDR1 and CDR2: MGHRA, YSYEKL. In nucleotides, the CDR3 is TGCGCCAGCAGCCAAGACCGGACAGGGAGAACCACTGAAGCTTTCTTT. Translated: CASSQDRTGRTTEAFF.

This clone occurred once. The chain joins TRBV23-1 to TRBJ2-2, with 10 bases identical to TRBD1. TRBV23-1 falls under the ORF class, with uncertain function. The V and J ends lost 5 bases and 3 bases, in that order; junction bases with no gene match: 12. The CDR3 is 18 residues long. CDR3 in DNA: TGCGCCAGCAGTGACACGACAGGGGGCGAGGAGGACACCGGGGAGCTGTTTTTT. Protein sequence: CASSDTTGGEEDTGELFF.

V gene TRBV30 combines with J gene TRBJ1-4; no clear D gene. The CDR3 extends over 13 amino acids. Germline lookup yields CDR1 GTSNPN and CDR2 SVGIG (reference sequence). V gave up 2 bases and J gave up 7 bases, with 11 bases separating them. The CDR3 DNA sequence: TGTGCCTGGAGTCGGAGGGTCAGTGAAAAACTGTTTTTT. It encodes CAWSRRVSEKLFF.

The V and J genes are TRBV7-6 and TRBJ1-2; possible D gene TRBD1, 5 bases. The CDR3 sequence is 12 residues long. V was clipped by 3 bases and J by 10 bases, with 12 bases between them. Germline loops: CDR1 SGHVS, CDR2 FNYEAQ. The CDR3 loop is CASSLSRATYTF. The CDR3 DNA reads as TGTGCCAGCAGCTTGAGCAGGGCGACCTACACCTTC. Combining the CDR3 with reference TRBV7-6 and TRBJ1-2 gives the whole variable domain GAGVSQSPRYKVTKRGQDVALRCDPISGHVSLYWYRQALGQGPEFLTYFNYEAQQDKSGLPNDRFSAERPEGSISTLTIQRTEQRDSAMYRCASSLSRATYTFGSGTRLTVV.

The chain recombines TRBV4-1 with TRBJ1-2; a weak D match, TRBD1 (5 bases). CDR1 is MGHRA and CDR2 is YSYEKL in the germline V gene. Trimming removed 4 bases from V and 6 bases from J, with 12 bases in between. This CDR3 has 13 amino acids. CDR3 coding DNA: TGCGCCAGCAGCCCGGGGGTACGGGATGGCTACACCTTC. Its protein is CASSPGVRDGYTF.

On this clone: At the DNA level, this CDR3 is encoded by other sequences in the same sample as well. V and J are TRBV19 and TRBJ1-1, with 10 bases matching TRBD1. Losses at the gene ends were 2 bases for V and 2 bases for J; bases not matched to a gene: 2. The CDR3 sequence is 15 residues long. Germline CDR1 and CDR2: LNHDA and SQIVND (reference sequence). The CDR3 bases are TGTGCCAGTAGTATAAGGGACAGGGGAAACACTGAAGCTTTCTTT. This encodes CASSIRDRGNTEAFF.

The gene calls are TRBV9 and TRBJ2-2; TRBD2 might be the D (7 bases). The ends were cut back, 0 bases at V and 4 bases at J, with 10 bases in the middle. This CDR3 has 15 amino acids. Germline V lookup: CDR1 SGDLS, CDR2 YYNGEE. The CDR3 nucleotides read TGTGCCAGCAGCGTAGGAGGGGGGGTCACCGGGGAGCTGTTTTTT. Encoded protein: CASSVGGGVTGELFF. Using reference TRBV9 and TRBJ2-2 for the parts outside the CDR3, the full variable domain is DSGVTQTPKHLITATGQRVTLRCSPRSGDLSVYWYQQSLDQGLQFLIQYYNGEERAKGNILERFSAQQFPDLHSELNLSSLELGDSALYFCASSVGGGVTGELFFGEGSRLTVL.